This TCR beta chain originates from a study of cytomegalovirus exposure and HLA in healthy donors. Points from the study as a whole: Subsequent analysis showed first-cohort TCR clusters tending to co-occur in some 110 validation repertoires.

The V gene's germline CDR1 is MNHNY and CDR2 SVGAGI (reference sequence). This CDR3 is 14 amino acids long. The V and J ends lost 6 bases and 1 base respectively, with 10 bases between them. Only in-frame clones appear in the TCRdb table, and some are missing; sequencing was by immunoSEQ multiplex PCR. The sample lists about 150,000 clones; about 87% were seen once. A remark on this clone: The antigen is undetermined.

Sample: PBMCs. The clonotype originates from a man between 18 and 35 years old in good health and CMV-seropositive. The chain carries TRBV6-6 and TRBJ1-3; tentatively, D is TRBD1 (5 bases). The CDR3 bases are TGTGCCAGCAGCCTGTCAGGGTCTGGAAACACCATATATTTT. It encodes CASSLSGSGNTIYF.